The sequence of this T cell receptor (beta chain) was determined in a study of cytotoxic CD8 clonotypes in ibrutinib-treated CLL. The table came from immunoSEQ multiplex PCR; TCRdb's copy has only in-frame clones and leaves some out. Found here are some 130,000 clones, about 78% of them singletons; the top ten hold around 4.9%. In its sample, this clone was seen once. Germline loops: CDR1 KGHSH, CDR2 LQKENI. This CDR3 is 13 amino acids long. V was shortened by 3 bases and J by 6 bases, with 10 bases between the two germline ends. The sample in question was PBMCs, obtained after 24 months of ibrutinib treatment. The chain is built from TRBV18 and TRBJ2-3, with unresolved D. The receptor was derived from a human donor with chronic lymphocytic leukemia. CDR3 residues: CASSPNSGDTQYF. The CDR3 coding sequence is TGTGCCAGCTCACCCAACTCCGGGGATACGCAGTATTTT. The full variable domain, completed using reference TRBV18 and TRBJ2-3, is NAGVMQNPRHLVRRRGQEARLRCSPMKGHSHVYWYRQLPEEGLKFMVYLQKENIIDESGMPKERFSAEFPKEGPSILRIQQVVRGDSAAYFCASSPNSGDTQYFGPGTRLTVL.